These T cell receptor beta chains were read from a single sample in a study of OX40 agonist ivuxolimab in advanced cancers. Clones were sequenced by immunoSEQ multiplex PCR, and TCRdb holds only the in-frame ones, with some missing. Counted here are tens of thousands of clones, roughly 84% occurring once; the ten biggest clones make up roughly 0.79%. Sequenced here: CD4+ or CD8+ T cells sorted from blood, sampled in a trial of the OX40 agonist ivuxolimab. Receptors were obtained from an adult with an advanced solid tumor such as melanoma, head and neck, liver or kidney cancer. The conserved cysteine and the conserved F or W are not part of the CDR3 here.

TRBJ2-3	13	TRBV4-1	ASSQDWTSGDTQY
TRBJ2-7	15	TRBV6-1	ASSEYPLGRRSYEQY
TRBJ2-2	12	TRBV5-4	ASSLMGSTGELF
TRBJ1-6	14	TRBV30	AWSVFGRVRNSPLH
TRBJ2-7	13	TRBV4-2	ASSQEGTGPYEQY
TRBJ2-1	12	TRBV18	ASSVRGGRNEQF
TRBJ1-5	12	TRBV28	ASSSRHGNQPQH
TRBJ1-2	11	TRBV28	ASSLMWGDKIT
TRBJ1-4	12	TRBV19	ATTTPGIRKKLF
TRBJ2-5	12	TRBV10-3	AISEAGDQETQY
TRBJ1-1	11	TRBV7-2	ASSPTGDTEAF
TRBJ2-5	13	TRBV5-8	ASSPGGATQETQY
TRBJ1-2	12	TRBV19	ASSPGQGGYGYT
TRBJ2-7	9	TRBV7-3	ASSQRGEQY
TRBJ2-5	12	TRBV7-8	ASSLRQGGVTQY
TRBJ2-1	13	TRBV5-1	ASSQDRASYNEQF
TRBJ1-3	12	TRBV11-2	ASSLIGVSNTIY
TRBJ2-5	12	TRBV6-6	ASSPDRGRQTQY
TRBJ2-3	15	TRBV5-4	ASSLGTSGGRTDTQY
TRBJ2-6	13	TRBV15	ATSSRGSGANVLT
TRBJ1-5	12	TRBV6-1	ASSATGAAMPQH
TRBJ2-1	14	TRBV5-1	ASSSLLGGSYNEQF
TRBJ2-7	12	TRBV7-6	ASSTRQGAYEQY
TRBJ2-1	10	TRBV2	ASRTSGASDF
TRBJ1-2	11	TRBV19	AGGTGEANGYT